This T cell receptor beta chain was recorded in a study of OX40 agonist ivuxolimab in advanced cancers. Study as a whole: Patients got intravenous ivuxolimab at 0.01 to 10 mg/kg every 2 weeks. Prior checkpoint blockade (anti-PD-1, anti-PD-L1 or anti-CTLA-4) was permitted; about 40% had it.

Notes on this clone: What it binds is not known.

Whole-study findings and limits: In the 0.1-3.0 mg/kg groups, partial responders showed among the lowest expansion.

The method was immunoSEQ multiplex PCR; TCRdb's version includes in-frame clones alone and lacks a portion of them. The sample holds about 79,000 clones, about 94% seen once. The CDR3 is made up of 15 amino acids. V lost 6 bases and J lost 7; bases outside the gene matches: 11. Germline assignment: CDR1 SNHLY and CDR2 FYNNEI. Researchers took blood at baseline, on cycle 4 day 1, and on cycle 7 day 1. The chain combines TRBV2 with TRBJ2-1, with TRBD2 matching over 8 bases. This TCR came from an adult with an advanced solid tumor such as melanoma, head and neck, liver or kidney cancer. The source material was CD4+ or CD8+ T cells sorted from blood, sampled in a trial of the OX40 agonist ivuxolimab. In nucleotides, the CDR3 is TGTGCCAGCAGGGAGAGCGGGAGCCCCTGGAATGAGCAGTTCTTC. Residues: CASRESGSPWNEQFF.